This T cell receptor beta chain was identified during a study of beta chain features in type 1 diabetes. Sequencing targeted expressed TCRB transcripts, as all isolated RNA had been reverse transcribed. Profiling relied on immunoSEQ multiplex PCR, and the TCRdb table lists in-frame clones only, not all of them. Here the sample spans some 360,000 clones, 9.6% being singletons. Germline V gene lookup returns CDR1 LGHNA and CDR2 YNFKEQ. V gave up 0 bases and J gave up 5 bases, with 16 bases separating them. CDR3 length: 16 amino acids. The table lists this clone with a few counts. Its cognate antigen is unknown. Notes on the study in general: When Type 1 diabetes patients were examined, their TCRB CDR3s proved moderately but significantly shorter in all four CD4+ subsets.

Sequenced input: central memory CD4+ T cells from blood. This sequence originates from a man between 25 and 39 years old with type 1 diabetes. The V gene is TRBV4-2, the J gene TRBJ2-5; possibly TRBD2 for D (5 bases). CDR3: CASSQEFRELGETQYF. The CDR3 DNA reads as TGTGCCAGCAGCCAAGAGTTCCGGGAATTAGGGGAGACCCAGTACTTC.